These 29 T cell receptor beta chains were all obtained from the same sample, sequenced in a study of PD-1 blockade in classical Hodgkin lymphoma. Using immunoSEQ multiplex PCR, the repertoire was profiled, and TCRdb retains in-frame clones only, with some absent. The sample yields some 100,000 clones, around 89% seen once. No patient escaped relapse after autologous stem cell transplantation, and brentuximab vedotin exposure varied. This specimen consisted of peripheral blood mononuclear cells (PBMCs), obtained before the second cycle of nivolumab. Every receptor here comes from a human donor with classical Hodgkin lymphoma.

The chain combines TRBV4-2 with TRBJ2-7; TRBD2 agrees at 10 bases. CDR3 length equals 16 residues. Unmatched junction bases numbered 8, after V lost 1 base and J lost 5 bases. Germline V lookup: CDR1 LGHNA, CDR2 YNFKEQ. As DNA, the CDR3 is TGTGCCAGCAGCCAAGTTATAGGTAGCGGGGGGCACGAGCAGTACTTC. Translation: CASSQVIGSGGHEQYF.

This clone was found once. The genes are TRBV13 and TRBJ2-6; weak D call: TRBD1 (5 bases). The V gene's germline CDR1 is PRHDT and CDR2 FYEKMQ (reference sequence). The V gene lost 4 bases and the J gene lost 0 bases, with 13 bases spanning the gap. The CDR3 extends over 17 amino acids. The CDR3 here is CASSYLQGLSGANVLTF. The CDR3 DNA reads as TGTGCCAGCAGCTACCTGCAGGGTCTCTCTGGGGCCAACGTCCTGACTTTC.

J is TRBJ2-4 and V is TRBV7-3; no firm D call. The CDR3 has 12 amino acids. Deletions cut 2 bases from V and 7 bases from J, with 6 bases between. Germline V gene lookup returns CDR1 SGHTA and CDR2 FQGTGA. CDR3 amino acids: CASSLEGNIQYF. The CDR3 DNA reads TGTGCCAGCAGCTTAGAAGGGAACATTCAGTACTTC.

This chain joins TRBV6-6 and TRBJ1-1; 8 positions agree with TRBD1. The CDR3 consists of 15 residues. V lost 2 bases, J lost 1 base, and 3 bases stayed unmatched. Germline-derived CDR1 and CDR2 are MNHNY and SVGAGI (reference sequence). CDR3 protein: CASSYGGTGNTEAFF. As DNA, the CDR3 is TGTGCCAGCAGTTACGGAGGGACAGGGAACACTGAAGCTTTCTTT.

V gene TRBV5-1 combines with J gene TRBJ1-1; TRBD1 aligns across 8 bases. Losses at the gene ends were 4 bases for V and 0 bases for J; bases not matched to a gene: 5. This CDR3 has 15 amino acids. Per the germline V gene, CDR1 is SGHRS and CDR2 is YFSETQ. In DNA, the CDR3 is TGCGCCAGCAGCCGGACAGGGCGAATGAACACTGAAGCTTTCTTT. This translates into CASSRTGRMNTEAFF.

CDR3 sequence: CASSVEGTRTDTQYF. The CDR3 nucleotides are TGTGCCAGCAGTGTCGAGGGGACCCGCACAGATACGCAGTATTTT. V usage is TRBV2 and J usage is TRBJ2-3; TRBD1 or TRBD2 may be the D gene (5 bases each). In germline, CDR1 is SNHLY, CDR2 FYNNEI. The CDR3 runs to 15 residues. V was shortened by 4 bases and J by 1 base, with 12 bases between the two germline ends. The full variable domain, with the rest looked up from reference TRBV2 and TRBJ2-3, is EPEVTQTPSHQVTQMGQEVILRCVPISNHLYFYWYRQILGQKVEFLVSFYNNEISEKSEIFDDQFSVERPDGSNFTLKIRSTKLEDSAMYFCASSVEGTRTDTQYFGPGTRLTVL.

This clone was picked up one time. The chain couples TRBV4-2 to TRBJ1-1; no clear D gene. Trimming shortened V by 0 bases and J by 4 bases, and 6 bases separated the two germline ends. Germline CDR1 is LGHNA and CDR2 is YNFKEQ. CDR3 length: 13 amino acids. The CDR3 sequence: CASSQDSGTEAFF. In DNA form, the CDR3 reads TGTGCCAGCAGCCAAGATAGCGGCACTGAAGCTTTCTTT.

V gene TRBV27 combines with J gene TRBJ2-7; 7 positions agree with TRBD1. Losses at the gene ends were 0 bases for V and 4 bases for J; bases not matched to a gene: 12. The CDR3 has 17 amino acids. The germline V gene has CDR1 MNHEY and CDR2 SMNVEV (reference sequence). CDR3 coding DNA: TGTGCCAGCAGTTTATCGATGGGACAGCCGAACCCGTACGAGCAGTACTTC. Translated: CASSLSMGQPNPYEQYF.

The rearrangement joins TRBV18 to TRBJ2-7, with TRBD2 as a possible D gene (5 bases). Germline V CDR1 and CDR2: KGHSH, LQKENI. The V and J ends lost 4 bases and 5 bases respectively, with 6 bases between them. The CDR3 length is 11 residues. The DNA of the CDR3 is TGTGCCAGCTCACGGGGAGACGAGCAGTACTTC. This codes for CASSRGDEQYF.

The chain's CDR3 is CALTRTTGYTDTQYF. In nucleotides, the CDR3 is TGTGCCTTAACAAGAACAACAGGATACACAGATACGCAGTATTTT. V gene TRBV30 combines with J gene TRBJ2-3; D is possibly TRBD1 (5 bases). In germline, CDR1 is GTSNPN, CDR2 SVGIG (reference sequence). This CDR3 has 15 residues. Between the trimmed V and J ends, which lost 7 bases and 2 bases, there was a span of 19 bases.

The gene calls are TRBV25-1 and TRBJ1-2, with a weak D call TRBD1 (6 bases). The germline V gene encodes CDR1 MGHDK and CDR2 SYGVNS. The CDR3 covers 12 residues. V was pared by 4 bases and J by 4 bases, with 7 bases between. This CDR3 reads CASSGDTYGYTF. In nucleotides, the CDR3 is TGTGCCAGCAGTGGGGACACCTATGGCTACACCTTC.

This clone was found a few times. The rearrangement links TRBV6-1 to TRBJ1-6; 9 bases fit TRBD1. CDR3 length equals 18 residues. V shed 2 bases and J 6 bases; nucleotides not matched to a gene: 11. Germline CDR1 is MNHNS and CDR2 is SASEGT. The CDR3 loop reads CASSESGTGRRANSPLHF. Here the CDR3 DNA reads TGTGCCAGCAGTGAATCTGGGACAGGGCGGAGGGCTAATTCACCCCTCCACTTT.

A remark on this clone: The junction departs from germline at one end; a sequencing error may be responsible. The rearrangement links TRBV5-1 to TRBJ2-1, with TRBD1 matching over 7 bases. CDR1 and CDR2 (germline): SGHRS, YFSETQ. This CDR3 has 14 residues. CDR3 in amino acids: CASSFRTGYNEQFF. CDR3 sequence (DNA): TGTGCCAGCAGCTTCCGGACAGGTTACAATGAGCAGTTCTTC. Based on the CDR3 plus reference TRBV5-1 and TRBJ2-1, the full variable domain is KAGVTQTPRYLIKTRGQQVTLSCSPISGHRSVSWYQQTPGQGLQFLFEYFSETQRNKGNFPGRFSGRQFSNSRSEMNVSTLELGDSALYLCASSFRTGYNEQFFGPGTRLTVL.

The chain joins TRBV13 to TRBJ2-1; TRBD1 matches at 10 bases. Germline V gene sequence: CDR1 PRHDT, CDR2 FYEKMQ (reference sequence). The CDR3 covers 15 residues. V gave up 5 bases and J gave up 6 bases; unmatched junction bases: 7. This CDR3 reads CASSLRQGAFNEQFF. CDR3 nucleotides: TGTGCCAGCAGCCTCCGACAGGGGGCCTTCAATGAGCAGTTCTTC. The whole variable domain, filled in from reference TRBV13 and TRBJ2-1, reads AAGVIQSPRHLIKEKRETATLKCYPIPRHDTVYWYQQGPGQDPQFLISFYEKMQSDKGSIPDRFSAQQFSDYHSELNMSSLELGDSALYFCASSLRQGAFNEQFFGPGTRLTVL.

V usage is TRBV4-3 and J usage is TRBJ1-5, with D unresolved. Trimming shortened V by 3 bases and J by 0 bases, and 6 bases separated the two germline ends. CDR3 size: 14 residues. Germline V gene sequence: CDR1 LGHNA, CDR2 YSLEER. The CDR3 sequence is CASSQDFSNQPQHF. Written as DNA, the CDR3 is TGCGCCAGCAGCCAGGACTTTAGCAATCAGCCCCAGCATTTT.

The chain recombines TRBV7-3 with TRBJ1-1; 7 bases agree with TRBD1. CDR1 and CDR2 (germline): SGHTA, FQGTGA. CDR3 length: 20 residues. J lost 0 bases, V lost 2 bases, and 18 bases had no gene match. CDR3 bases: TGTGCCAGCAGCTTACGTCCGGCTGAGGCCTTGGGACAGCTGAACACTGAAGCTTTCTTT. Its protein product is CASSLRPAEALGQLNTEAFF. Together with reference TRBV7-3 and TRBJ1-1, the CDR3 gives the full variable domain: GAGVSQTPSNKVTEKGKYVELRCDPISGHTALYWYRQSLGQGPEFLIYFQGTGAADDSGLPNDRFFAVRPEGSVSTLKIQRTERGDSAVYLCASSLRPAEALGQLNTEAFFGQGTRLTVV.

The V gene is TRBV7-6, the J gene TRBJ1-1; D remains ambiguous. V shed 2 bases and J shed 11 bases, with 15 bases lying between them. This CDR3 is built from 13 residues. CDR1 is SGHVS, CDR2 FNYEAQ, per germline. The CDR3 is CASSLRKKRWAFF. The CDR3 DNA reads TGTGCCAGCAGCTTAAGGAAAAAAAGGTGGGCTTTCTTT.

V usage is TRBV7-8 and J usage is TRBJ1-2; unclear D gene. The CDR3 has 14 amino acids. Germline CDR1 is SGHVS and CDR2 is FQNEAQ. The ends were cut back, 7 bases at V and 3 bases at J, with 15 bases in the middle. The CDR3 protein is CASTKRASDYGYTF. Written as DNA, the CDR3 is TGTGCCAGCACCAAAAGGGCCTCGGACTATGGCTACACCTTC.

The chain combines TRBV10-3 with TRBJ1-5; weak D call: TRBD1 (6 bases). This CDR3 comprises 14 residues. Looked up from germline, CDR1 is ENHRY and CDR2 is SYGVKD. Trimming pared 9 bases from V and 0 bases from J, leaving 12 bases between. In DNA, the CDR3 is TGTGCCATAGGACAGCATAATAGCAATCAGCCCCAGCATTTT. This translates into CAIGQHNSNQPQHF.

The CDR3 loop reads CASSPTAGSSYGYTF. DNA of the CDR3: TGTGCCAGCAGTCCAACCGCGGGGAGCAGCTATGGCTACACCTTC. The chain employs TRBV27 and TRBJ1-2; D is ambiguous. The V end was cut by 5 bases, the J end by 4 bases, with 17 bases between. Germline lookup yields CDR1 MNHEY and CDR2 SMNVEV (reference sequence). This CDR3 has 15 amino acids.

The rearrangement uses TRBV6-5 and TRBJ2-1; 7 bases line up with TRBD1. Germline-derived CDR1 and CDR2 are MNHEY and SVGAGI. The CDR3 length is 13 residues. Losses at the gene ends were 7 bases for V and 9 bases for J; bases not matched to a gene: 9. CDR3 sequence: CASKIGTAGEQFF. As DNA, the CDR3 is TGTGCCAGCAAAATCGGGACAGCCGGTGAGCAGTTCTTC.

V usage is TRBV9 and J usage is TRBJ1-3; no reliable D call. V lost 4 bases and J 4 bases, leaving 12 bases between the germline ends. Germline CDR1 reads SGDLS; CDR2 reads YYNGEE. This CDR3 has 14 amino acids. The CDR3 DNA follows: TGTGCCAGCAGCACCACGATTCTCGGAAACACCATATATTTT. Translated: CASSTTILGNTIYF.

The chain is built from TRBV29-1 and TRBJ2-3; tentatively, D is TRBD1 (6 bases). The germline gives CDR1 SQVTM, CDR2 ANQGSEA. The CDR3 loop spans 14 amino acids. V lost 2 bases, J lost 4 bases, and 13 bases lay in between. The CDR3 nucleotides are TGCAGCGTTGAAAGAGGTCAGGGGTCAGATACGCAGTATTTT. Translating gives CSVERGQGSDTQYF.

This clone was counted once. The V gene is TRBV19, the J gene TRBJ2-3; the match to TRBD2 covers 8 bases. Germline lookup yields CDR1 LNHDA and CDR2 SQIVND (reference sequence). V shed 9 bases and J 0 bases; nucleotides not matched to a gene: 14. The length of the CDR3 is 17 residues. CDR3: CASGQTVAGPSTDTQYF. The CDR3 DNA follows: TGTGCCAGCGGGCAAACTGTAGCGGGGCCAAGCACAGATACGCAGTATTTT.

The CDR3 DNA follows: TGTGCCAGCAGTGTACCCCAGGGGGCAACAGATACGCAGTATTTT. Its translation is CASSVPQGATDTQYF. The chain carries TRBV28 and TRBJ2-3; TRBD1 matches at 8 bases. The CDR3 is 15 amino acids. CDR1 is MDHEN and CDR2 is SYDVKM in the germline V gene. The ends lost 5 bases at V and 3 bases at J; junction bases unmatched: 7.

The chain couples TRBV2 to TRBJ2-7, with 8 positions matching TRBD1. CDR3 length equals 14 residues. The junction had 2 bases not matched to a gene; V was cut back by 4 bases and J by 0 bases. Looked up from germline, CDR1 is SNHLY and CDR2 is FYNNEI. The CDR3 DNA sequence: TGTGCCAGCAGTGGACAGGGGAGCTCCTACGAGCAGTACTTC. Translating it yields CASSGQGSSYEQYF.

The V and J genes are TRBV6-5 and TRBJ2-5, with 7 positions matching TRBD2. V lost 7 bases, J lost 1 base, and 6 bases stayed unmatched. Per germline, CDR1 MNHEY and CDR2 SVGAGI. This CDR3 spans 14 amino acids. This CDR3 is CASKRRGGQETQYF. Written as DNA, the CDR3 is TGTGCCAGCAAGAGGCGCGGGGGCCAAGAGACCCAGTACTTC.

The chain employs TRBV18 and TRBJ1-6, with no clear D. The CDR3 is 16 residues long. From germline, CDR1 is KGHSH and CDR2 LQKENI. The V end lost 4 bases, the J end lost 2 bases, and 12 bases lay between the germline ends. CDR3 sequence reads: CASSLTFSTYNSPLHF. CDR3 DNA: TGTGCCAGCTCACTAACTTTCAGTACCTATAATTCACCCCTCCACTTT.

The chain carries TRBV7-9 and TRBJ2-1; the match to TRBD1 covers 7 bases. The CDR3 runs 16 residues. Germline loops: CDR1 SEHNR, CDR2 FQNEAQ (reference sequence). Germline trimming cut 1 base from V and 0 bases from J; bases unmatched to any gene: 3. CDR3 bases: TGTGCCAGCAGCTTAGGAGCAGGGGGCTCCTACAATGAGCAGTTCTTC. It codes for CASSLGAGGSYNEQFF.